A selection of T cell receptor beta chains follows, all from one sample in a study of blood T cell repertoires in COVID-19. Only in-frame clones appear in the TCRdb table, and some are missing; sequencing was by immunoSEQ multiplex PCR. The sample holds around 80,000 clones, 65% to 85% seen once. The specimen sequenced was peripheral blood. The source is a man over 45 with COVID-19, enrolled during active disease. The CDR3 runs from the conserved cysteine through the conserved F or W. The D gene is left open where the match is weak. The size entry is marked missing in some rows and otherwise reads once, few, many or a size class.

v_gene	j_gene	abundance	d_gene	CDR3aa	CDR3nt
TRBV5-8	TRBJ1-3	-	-	CASTPDPGAGGNTIYF	TGTGCCAGCACTCCGGACCCAGGGGCAGGTGGAAACACCATATATTTT
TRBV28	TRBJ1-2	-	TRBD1	CASSLGGQGDYGYTF	TGTGCCAGCAGTTTAGGGGGACAGGGGGACTATGGCTACACCTTC
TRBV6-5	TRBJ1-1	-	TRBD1	CASRRTGTGVTEAFF	TGTGCCAGCAGGCGAACCGGGACAGGGGTGACTGAAGCTTTCTTT
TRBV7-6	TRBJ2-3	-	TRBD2	CASSPAGASTDTQYF	TGTGCCAGCAGCCCAGCGGGAGCAAGCACAGATACGCAGTATTTT
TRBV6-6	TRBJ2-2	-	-	CASSVTGELFF	TGTGCCAGCAGCGTGACCGGGGAGCTGTTTTTT
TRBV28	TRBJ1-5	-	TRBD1	CASSFRTTGRPNQPQHF	TGTGCCAGCAGTTTCCGAACGACAGGGCGCCCCAATCAGCCCCAGCATTTT
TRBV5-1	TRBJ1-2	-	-	CASSLAAQGRRNYGYTF	TGCGCCAGCAGCTTGGCCGCCCAAGGGAGGCGGAACTATGGCTACACCTTC
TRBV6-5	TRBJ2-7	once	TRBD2	CASSAGTNFYEQYF	TGTGCCAGCAGCGCCGGGACTAACTTTTACGAGCAGTACTTC
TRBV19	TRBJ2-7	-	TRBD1	CASSSTGVYEQYF	TGTGCCAGTAGTAGCACAGGGGTCTACGAGCAGTACTTC
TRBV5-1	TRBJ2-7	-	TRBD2	CASSLAAGGTYEQYF	TGCGCCAGCAGCTTGGCAGCGGGAGGGACCTACGAGCAGTACTTC
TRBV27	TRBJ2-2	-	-	CASFSRAGNTGELFF	TGTGCCAGCTTTTCTAGGGCGGGCAACACCGGGGAGCTGTTTTTT
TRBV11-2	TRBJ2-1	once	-	CASSHLGRVSYNEQFF	TGTGCCAGCAGCCACCTTGGGCGCGTCTCCTACAATGAGCAGTTCTTC
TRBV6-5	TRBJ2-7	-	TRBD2	CASRPGGGGEQYF	TGTGCCAGCAGACCCGGGGGGGGTGGCGAGCAGTACTTC
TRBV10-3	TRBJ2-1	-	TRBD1	CAIRGDSRDEQFF	TGTGCCATCAGGGGGGACAGTAGGGATGAGCAGTTCTTC
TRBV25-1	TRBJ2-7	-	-	CASLWTYSYEQYF	TGTGCCAGTCTCTGGACTTATTCCTACGAGCAGTACTTC
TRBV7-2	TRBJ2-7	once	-	CASSFKSQRESSYEQYF	TGTGCCAGCAGCTTTAAATCCCAACGGGAGAGCTCCTACGAGCAGTACTTC
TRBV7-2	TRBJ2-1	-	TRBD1	CASSLSTRGDRRFF	TGTGCCAGCAGCTTATCGACCCGTGGGGACAGGAGGTTCTTC